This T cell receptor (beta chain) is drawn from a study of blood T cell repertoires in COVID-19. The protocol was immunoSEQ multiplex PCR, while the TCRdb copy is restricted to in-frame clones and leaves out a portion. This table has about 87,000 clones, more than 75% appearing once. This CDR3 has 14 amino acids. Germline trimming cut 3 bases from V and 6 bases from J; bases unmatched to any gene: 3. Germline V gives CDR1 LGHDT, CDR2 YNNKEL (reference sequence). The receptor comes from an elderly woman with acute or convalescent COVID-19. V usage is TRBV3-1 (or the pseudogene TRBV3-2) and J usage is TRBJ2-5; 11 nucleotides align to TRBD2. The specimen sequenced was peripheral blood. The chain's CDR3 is CASSHLAGGQTQYF. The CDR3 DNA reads TGTGCCAGCAGCCACCTAGCGGGGGGCCAGACCCAGTACTTC.